Shown below are 3 T cell receptor beta chains from a single sample sequenced in a study of cytomegalovirus exposure and HLA in healthy donors. The assay was immunoSEQ multiplex PCR, and TCRdb's table has in-frame clones only and misses some. The sample yields around 160,000 clones, roughly 80% seen once. The sequenced sample consisted of PBMCs. Every receptor here comes from a man aged 25 to 40 in good health and CMV-seropositive.

The V call is TRBV18, the J call TRBJ1-2; 7 nucleotides align to TRBD1. CDR1 and CDR2 (germline): KGHSH, LQKENI. The CDR3 has 15 amino acids. The junction had 8 bases not matched to a gene; V was cut back by 2 bases and J by 5 bases. The CDR3 DNA follows: TGTGCCAGCTCACCATCCCGACAGGGTAGTTATGGCTACACCTTC. Its translation is CASSPSRQGSYGYTF.

This sequence joins TRBV6-5 and TRBJ1-2; 7 bases map to TRBD1. The V gene's germline CDR1 is MNHEY and CDR2 SVGAGI. This CDR3 region has 14 residues. V lost 5 bases and J lost 7; bases outside the gene matches: 10. CDR3 bases: TGTGCCAGCAGTAAGACAGGGAATGGGGGTGGCTACACCTTC. Translated: CASSKTGNGGGYTF.

In DNA, the CDR3 is TGTGCCAGTAGTCCACCGGGACAGGCCTACGAGCAGTACTTC. Encoded protein: CASSPPGQAYEQYF. This chain links TRBV19 with TRBJ2-7, with TRBD1 matching over 8 bases. Germline assignment: CDR1 LNHDA and CDR2 SQIVND (reference sequence). After removal of 5 bases from V and 2 bases from J, the junction contained 5 bases not matched to a gene. This CDR3 has 14 residues.